The 27 T cell receptor beta chains below all came from one sample that was sequenced in a study of T cells expressing NK-cell markers. One entry per CDR3 protein, without DNA, is what TCRdb gives after re-calling the 5' RACE reads. This sample's table has about 540,000 distinct CDR3 sequences. The source material was blood T cells: a sorted CD56 or NKG2C T cell subset, CD4+ or CD8+ T cells, or bulk PBMC T cells (not recorded which). Receptor source: a man aged 18 to 30 in good health.

The J gene is TRBJ2-2, the V gene TRBV14. The CDR3 length is 15 residues. CDR1 and CDR2 from the germline V gene are SGHDN and FVKESK. The CDR3 reads CASSQNRANTGELFF.

The CDR3: CSARDGVPRASYNEQFF. The genes are TRBV20-1 and TRBJ2-1; TCRdb picks TRBD1, but there is no DNA to check that call. CDR1 is DFQATT and CDR2 is SNEGSKA in the germline V gene (reference sequence). The CDR3 runs to 17 residues.

The chain combines TRBV27 with TRBJ2-1; TCRdb reports TRBD2, a call that lacks DNA to check it against. The CDR3 runs to 14 residues. Looked up from germline, CDR1 is MNHEY and CDR2 is SMNVEV (reference sequence). The CDR3 protein is CATRPSDWYNEQFF.

The chain recombines TRBV14 with TRBJ1-1; the D call from TCRdb, TRBD1, cannot be confirmed without DNA. This CDR3 comprises 13 residues. Germline CDR1 reads SGHDN; CDR2 reads FVKESK. The CDR3 reads CASKDNLNTEAFF. The entire variable domain, with the rest obtained from reference TRBV14 and TRBJ1-1, is as follows: EAGVTQFPSHSVIEKGQTVTLRCDPISGHDNLYWYRRVMGKEIKFLLHFVKESKQDESGMPNNRFLAERTGGTYSTLKVQPAELEDSGVYFCASKDNLNTEAFFGQGTRLTVV.

CDR3 sequence reads: CASSEGQGPTDTQYF. V is TRBV11-2 and J is TRBJ2-3; as DNA is missing, the TRBD1 call by TCRdb cannot be tested. The CDR3 runs to 15 residues. Germline values: CDR1 SGHAT, CDR2 FQNNGV.

The chain joins TRBV5-1 to TRBJ2-1; with no DNA, the TCRdb D assignment of TRBD2 cannot be verified. Germline assignment: CDR1 SGHRS and CDR2 YFSETQ. The CDR3 sequence is 21 residues long. This CDR3 reads CASSLGPFSSGSANSYNEQFF.

The CDR3 sequence is CASSFYRRSYTGELFF. The J gene is TRBJ2-2, the V gene TRBV28. Germline V gives CDR1 MDHEN, CDR2 SYDVKM. There are 16 residues in the CDR3.

The genes are TRBV6-1 and TRBJ2-1. Germline assignment: CDR1 MNHNS and CDR2 SASEGT. CDR3 length: 17 amino acids. The CDR3 sequence: CASSEALNSVPYNEQFF.

V and J are TRBV7-6 and TRBJ2-3; there is no DNA to check the TCRdb D call of TRBD2. The CDR3 runs 15 residues. Germline V gene sequence: CDR1 SGHVS, CDR2 FNYEAQ. CDR3 sequence reads: CASSLDPAETDTQYF.

The genes are TRBV29-1 and TRBJ2-3; TCRdb reports TRBD1, a call that lacks DNA to check it against. The germline gives CDR1 SQVTM, CDR2 ANQGSEA. This CDR3 has 13 residues. The CDR3 sequence: CSVVRGAFDTQYF.

The J gene is TRBJ2-1, the V gene TRBV6-4; the TRBD2 assignment by TCRdb is unverifiable without DNA. This CDR3 region has 18 residues. CDR1 and CDR2 (germline): MRHNA, SNTAGT. CDR3 sequence: CASSELGTSGSSYNEQFF.

This rearrangement joins TRBV5-6 to TRBJ2-2. Germline-derived CDR1 and CDR2 are SGHDT and YYEEEE. There are 13 residues in the CDR3. The CDR3 sequence is CASSLELIGELFF.

V and J are TRBV27 and TRBJ2-1; there is no DNA to check the TCRdb D call of TRBD2. Germline-derived CDR1 and CDR2 are MNHEY and SMNVEV (reference sequence). This CDR3 contains 14 residues. CDR3 sequence: CAARTSGTANQQFF.

The chain joins TRBV20-1 to TRBJ1-2; TCRdb's assignment of TRBD1 cannot be checked, as there is no DNA. The length of the CDR3 is 13 residues. CDR1 is DFQATT, CDR2 SNEGSKA, per germline (reference sequence). CDR3 in amino acids: CSARTGQGFGYTF.

The J gene is TRBJ1-5, the V gene TRBV3-1; the TRBD1 assignment by TCRdb is unverifiable without DNA. CDR3 length: 16 amino acids. Germline CDR1 LGHDT, CDR2 YNNKEL (reference sequence). Here the CDR3 reads CASSQDPGQRPEPQHF.

The V gene is TRBV6-5, the J gene TRBJ1-1; TCRdb designates TRBD1, a call that cannot be tested without DNA. Germline CDR1 reads MNHEY; CDR2 reads SVGAGI. This CDR3 is 11 amino acids long. The CDR3 protein is CASSGGRVAFF.

The chain has TRBV6-1 and TRBJ1-1; TCRdb's D call of TRBD1 is untestable without DNA. This CDR3 has 16 residues. CDR1 and CDR2 (germline): MNHNS, SASEGT. The CDR3 loop is CASTDGSTGPNTEAFF.

This chain joins TRBV5-1 and TRBJ2-5. The CDR3 runs 11 residues. Germline lookup yields CDR1 SGHRS and CDR2 YFSETQ. The CDR3 loop reads CASRITETQYF.

The rearrangement uses TRBV11-3 and TRBJ2-1; checking the TCRdb D call of TRBD2 is not possible without DNA. CDR3 size: 17 residues. Germline lookup yields CDR1 SGHNT and CDR2 YENEEA. The CDR3 loop is CASSSYSGGPKYNEQFF.

This sequence joins TRBV28 and TRBJ2-5; the TRBD2 assignment by TCRdb is unverifiable without DNA. CDR3 length equals 17 residues. Germline V gives CDR1 MDHEN, CDR2 SYDVKM. CDR3 amino acids: CASSLHTSGRSQETQYF.

This chain links TRBV20-1 with TRBJ2-5; TCRdb calls TRBD1, which cannot be checked without DNA. The germline CDR1 and CDR2 sequences are DFQATT and SNEGSKA (reference sequence). This CDR3 region has 14 residues. The CDR3 is CSARDRDYQETQYF.

The genes are TRBV10-2 and TRBJ2-2; TCRdb reports TRBD2, a call that lacks DNA to check it against. The CDR3 consists of 17 residues. Germline V lookup: CDR1 WSHSY, CDR2 SAAADI. The CDR3 sequence is CASSEIGREGSTGELFF.

The CDR3 loop is CASSAGTGGLEKLFF. The chain uses TRBV6-1 and TRBJ1-4; TCRdb gives TRBD1 as the D gene, but with no DNA this cannot be confirmed. Germline V gene sequence: CDR1 MNHNS, CDR2 SASEGT. The CDR3 has 15 residues.

V gene TRBV5-1 combines with J gene TRBJ2-3; the TRBD2 assignment by TCRdb is unverifiable without DNA. Germline V gene data show CDR1 as SGHRS and CDR2 as YFSETQ. This CDR3 has 15 residues. This CDR3 is CASSLYGGGTDTQYF.

This chain joins TRBV3-1 and TRBJ2-5; TCRdb gives TRBD2 as the D gene, but with no DNA this cannot be confirmed. The CDR3 length is 17 residues. Germline V gene sequence: CDR1 LGHDT, CDR2 YNNKEL (reference sequence). The CDR3 here is CASSQETSGRAEETQYF.

The chain recombines TRBV20-1 with TRBJ2-1; TCRdb returns TRBD2, unconfirmable since there is no DNA. CDR3 length: 17 amino acids. The germline V gene encodes CDR1 DFQATT and CDR2 SNEGSKA (reference sequence). The CDR3 here is CSARDPSGRAFYNEQFF.

V and J are TRBV11-2 and TRBJ2-1; checking the TCRdb D call of TRBD2 is not possible without DNA. CDR3 length: 17 amino acids. The germline CDR1 and CDR2 sequences are SGHAT and FQNNGV. CDR3 protein: CASSLGGPSGTYNEQFF.